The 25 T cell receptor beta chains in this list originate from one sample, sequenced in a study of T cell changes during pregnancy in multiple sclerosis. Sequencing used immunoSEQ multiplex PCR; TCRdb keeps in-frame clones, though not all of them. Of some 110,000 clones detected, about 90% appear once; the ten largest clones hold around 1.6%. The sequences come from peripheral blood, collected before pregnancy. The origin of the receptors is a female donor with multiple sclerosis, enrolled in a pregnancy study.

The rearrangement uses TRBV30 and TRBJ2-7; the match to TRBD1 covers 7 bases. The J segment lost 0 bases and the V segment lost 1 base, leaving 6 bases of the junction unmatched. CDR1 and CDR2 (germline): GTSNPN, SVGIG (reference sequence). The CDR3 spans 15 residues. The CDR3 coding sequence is TGTGCCTGGAGTGACAGGGGATTCAACTCCTACGAGCAGTACTTC. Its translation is CAWSDRGFNSYEQYF.

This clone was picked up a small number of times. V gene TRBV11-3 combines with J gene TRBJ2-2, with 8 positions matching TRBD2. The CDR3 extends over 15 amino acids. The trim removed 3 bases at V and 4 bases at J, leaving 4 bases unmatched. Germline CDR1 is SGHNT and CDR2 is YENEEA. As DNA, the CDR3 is TGTGCCAGCAGCTTCGAACGGGGGGGCACCGGGGAGCTGTTTTTT. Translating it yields CASSFERGGTGELFF.

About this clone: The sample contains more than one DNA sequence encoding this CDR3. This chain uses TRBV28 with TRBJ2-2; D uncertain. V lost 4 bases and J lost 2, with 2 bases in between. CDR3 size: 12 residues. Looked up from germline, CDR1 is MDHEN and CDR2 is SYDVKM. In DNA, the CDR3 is TGTGCCAGCAGTTCAAACACCGGGGAGCTGTTTTTT. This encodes CASSSNTGELFF.

The CDR3 nucleotides are TGTGCCAGCAGCTTGGCCAACGGACAGAACACCGGGGAGCTGTTTTTT. It codes for CASSLANGQNTGELFF. The rearrangement uses TRBV5-4 and TRBJ2-2; TRBD1 might be the D (5 bases). Trimming took off 0 bases at V and 1 base at J, with 10 bases between the two ends. The CDR3 consists of 16 residues. CDR1 is SGHNT, CDR2 YYREEE, per germline (reference sequence). Based on the CDR3 plus reference TRBV5-4 and TRBJ2-2, the full variable domain is ETGVTQSPTHLIKTRGQQVTLRCSSQSGHNTVSWYQQALGQGPQFIFQYYREEENGRGNFPPRFSGLQFPNYSSELNVNALELDDSALYLCASSLANGQNTGELFFGEGSRLTVL.

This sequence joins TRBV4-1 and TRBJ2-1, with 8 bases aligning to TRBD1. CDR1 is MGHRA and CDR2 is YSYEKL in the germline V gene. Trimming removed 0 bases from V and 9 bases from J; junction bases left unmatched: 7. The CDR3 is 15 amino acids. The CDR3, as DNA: TGCGCCAGCAGCCAAGAACCCCGCAGGGGGCGTGAGCAGTTCTTC. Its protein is CASSQEPRRGREQFF.

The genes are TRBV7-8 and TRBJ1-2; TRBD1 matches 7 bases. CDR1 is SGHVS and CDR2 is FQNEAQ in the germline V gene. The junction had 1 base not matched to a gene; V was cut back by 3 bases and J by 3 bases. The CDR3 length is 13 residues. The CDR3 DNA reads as TGTGCCAGCAGCTTTACAGGGGACTATGGCTACACCTTC. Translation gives CASSFTGDYGYTF.

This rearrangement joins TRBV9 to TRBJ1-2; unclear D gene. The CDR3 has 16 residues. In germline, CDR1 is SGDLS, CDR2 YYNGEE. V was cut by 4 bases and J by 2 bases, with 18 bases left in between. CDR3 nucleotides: TGTGCCAGCAGCCGACAAGAACCCGGCGTCAACTATGGCTACACCTTC. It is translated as CASSRQEPGVNYGYTF. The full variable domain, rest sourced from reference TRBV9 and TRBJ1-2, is DSGVTQTPKHLITATGQRVTLRCSPRSGDLSVYWYQQSLDQGLQFLIQYYNGEERAKGNILERFSAQQFPDLHSELNLSSLELGDSALYFCASSRQEPGVNYGYTFGSGTRLTVV.

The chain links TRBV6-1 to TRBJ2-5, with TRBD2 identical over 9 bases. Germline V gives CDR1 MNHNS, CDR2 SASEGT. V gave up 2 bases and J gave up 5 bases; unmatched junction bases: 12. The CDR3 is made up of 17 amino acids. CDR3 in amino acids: CASSEMILAGGGETQYF. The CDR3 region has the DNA TGTGCCAGCAGTGAAATGATACTAGCGGGTGGAGGGGAGACCCAGTACTTC.

The CDR3 nucleotides read TGTGCCAGCAGCACGGACAGGAAATCCTACGAGCAGTACTTC. This encodes CASSTDRKSYEQYF. This sequence joins TRBV11-3 and TRBJ2-7; 7 bases are a match to TRBD1. CDR1 is SGHNT and CDR2 is YENEEA in the germline V gene. The CDR3 totals 14 residues. V gave up 5 bases and J gave up 1 base; unmatched junction bases: 5.

The CDR3 loop reads CASSVETGGIGELFF. The CDR3 region has the DNA TGTGCCAGCAGCGTAGAGACAGGCGGTATCGGGGAGCTGTTTTTT. The chain has TRBV9 and TRBJ2-2, with a weak D call TRBD1 (6 bases). V shed 0 bases and J shed 7 bases, with 13 bases lying between them. Per germline, CDR1 SGDLS and CDR2 YYNGEE. This CDR3 has 15 amino acids. Together with reference TRBV9 and TRBJ2-2, the CDR3 gives the full variable domain: DSGVTQTPKHLITATGQRVTLRCSPRSGDLSVYWYQQSLDQGLQFLIQYYNGEERAKGNILERFSAQQFPDLHSELNLSSLELGDSALYFCASSVETGGIGELFFGEGSRLTVL.

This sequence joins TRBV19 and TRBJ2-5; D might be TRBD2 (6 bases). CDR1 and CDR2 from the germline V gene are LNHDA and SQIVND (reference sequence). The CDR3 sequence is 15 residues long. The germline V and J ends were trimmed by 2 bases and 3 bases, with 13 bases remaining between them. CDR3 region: CASSIPSDKEETQYF. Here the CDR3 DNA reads TGTGCCAGTAGTATACCTAGCGACAAGGAAGAGACCCAGTACTTC.

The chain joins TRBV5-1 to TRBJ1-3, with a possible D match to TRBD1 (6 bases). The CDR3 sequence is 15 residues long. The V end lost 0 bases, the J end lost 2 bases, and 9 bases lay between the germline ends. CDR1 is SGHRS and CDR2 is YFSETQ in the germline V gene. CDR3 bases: TGCGCCAGCAGCTTGGGGGGACAAGCTGGAAACACCATATATTTT. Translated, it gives CASSLGGQAGNTIYF.

The CDR3 spells CASSPDRDNRYEQYF. For the CDR3, the DNA is TGTGCCAGCTCACCAGACCGGGACAACCGTTATGAGCAGTACTTC. The chain links TRBV18 to TRBJ2-7; TRBD1 is a possible D gene (6 bases). From germline, CDR1 is KGHSH and CDR2 LQKENI. With 2 bases removed from V and 7 bases from J, the gap between germline ends came to 18 bases. This CDR3 spans 15 amino acids. Variable domain in full (rest from reference TRBV18 and TRBJ2-7): NAGVMQNPRHLVRRRGQEARLRCSPMKGHSHVYWYRQLPEEGLKFMVYLQKENIIDESGMPKERFSAEFPKEGPSILRIQQVVRGDSAAYFCASSPDRDNRYEQYFGPGTRLTVT.

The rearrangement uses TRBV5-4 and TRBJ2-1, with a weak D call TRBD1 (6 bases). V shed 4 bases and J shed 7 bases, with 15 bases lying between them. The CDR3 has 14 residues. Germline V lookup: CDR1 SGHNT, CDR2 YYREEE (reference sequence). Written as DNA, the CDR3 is TGTGCCAGCAGCGCCCAAGGGGGAGCGAATGAGCAGTTCTTC. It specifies CASSAQGGANEQFF.

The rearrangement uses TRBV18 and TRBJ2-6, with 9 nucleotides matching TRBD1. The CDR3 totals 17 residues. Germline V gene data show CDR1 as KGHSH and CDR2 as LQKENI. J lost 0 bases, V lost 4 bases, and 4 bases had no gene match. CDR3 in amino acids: CASSRGQGNSGANVLTF. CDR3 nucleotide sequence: TGTGCCAGCTCACGGGGACAGGGAAACTCTGGGGCCAACGTCCTGACTTTC.

The CDR3: CSVDVAEGQYF. The DNA for the CDR3 is TGCAGCGTTGACGTAGCTGAAGGGCAGTACTTC. This chain joins TRBV29-1 and TRBJ2-7; D remains ambiguous. Germline V CDR1 and CDR2: SQVTM, ANQGSEA. The V end lost 3 bases, the J end lost 9 bases, and 12 bases lay between the germline ends. The CDR3 runs to 11 residues.

The CDR3 here is CSVGQGPLYEQYF. The CDR3 nucleotides read TGCAGCGTGGGACAGGGCCCCCTCTACGAGCAGTACTTC. The rearrangement links TRBV29-1 to TRBJ2-7; 9 nucleotides match TRBD1. CDR1 SQVTM and CDR2 ANQGSEA come from the germline V gene. The J segment lost 3 bases and the V segment lost 6 bases, leaving 6 bases of the junction unmatched. CDR3 length equals 13 residues.

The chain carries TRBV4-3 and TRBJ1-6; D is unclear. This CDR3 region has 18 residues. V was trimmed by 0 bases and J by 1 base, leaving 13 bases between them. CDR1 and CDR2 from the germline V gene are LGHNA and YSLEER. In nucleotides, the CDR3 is TGCGCCAGCAGCCAAGAGTCCGCGGGGTGGTCCTATAATTCACCCCTCCACTTT. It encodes CASSQESAGWSYNSPLHF.

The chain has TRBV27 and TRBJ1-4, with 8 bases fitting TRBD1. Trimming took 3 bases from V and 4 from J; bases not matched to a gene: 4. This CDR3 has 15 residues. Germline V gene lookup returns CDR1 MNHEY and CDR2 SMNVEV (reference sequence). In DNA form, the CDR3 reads TGTGCCAGCAGTTTTGGCGGACAGGGTAATGAAAAACTGTTTTTT. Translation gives CASSFGGQGNEKLFF.

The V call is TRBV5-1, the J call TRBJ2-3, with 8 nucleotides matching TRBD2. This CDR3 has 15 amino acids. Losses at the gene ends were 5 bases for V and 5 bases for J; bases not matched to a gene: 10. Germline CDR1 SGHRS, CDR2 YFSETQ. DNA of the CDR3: TGCGCCAGCAGTTCTTGGGGCGGGGGGAGAGATACGCAGTATTTT. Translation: CASSSWGGGRDTQYF.

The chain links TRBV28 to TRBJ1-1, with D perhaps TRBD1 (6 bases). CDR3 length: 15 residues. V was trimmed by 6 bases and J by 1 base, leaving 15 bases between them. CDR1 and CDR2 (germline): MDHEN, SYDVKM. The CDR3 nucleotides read TGTGCCAGCAGCACTTCAGGGGTTCAGAACACTGAAGCTTTCTTT. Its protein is CASSTSGVQNTEAFF.

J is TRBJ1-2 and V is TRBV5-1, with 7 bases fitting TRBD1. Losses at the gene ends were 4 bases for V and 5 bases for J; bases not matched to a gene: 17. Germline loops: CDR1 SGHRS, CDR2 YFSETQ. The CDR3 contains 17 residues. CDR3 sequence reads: CASSNLTGAPGGYGYTF. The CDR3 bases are TGCGCCAGCAGCAACCTAACAGGGGCCCCAGGGGGATATGGCTACACCTTC. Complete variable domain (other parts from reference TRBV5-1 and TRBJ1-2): KAGVTQTPRYLIKTRGQQVTLSCSPISGHRSVSWYQQTPGQGLQFLFEYFSETQRNKGNFPGRFSGRQFSNSRSEMNVSTLELGDSALYLCASSNLTGAPGGYGYTFGSGTRLTVV.

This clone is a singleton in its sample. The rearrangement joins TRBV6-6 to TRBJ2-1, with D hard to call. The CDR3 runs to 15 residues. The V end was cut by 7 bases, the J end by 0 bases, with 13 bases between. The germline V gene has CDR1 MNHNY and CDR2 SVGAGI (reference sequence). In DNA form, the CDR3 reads TGTGCCAGCACCCAAAGCCGGAGCTCCTACAATGAGCAGTTCTTC. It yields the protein CASTQSRSSYNEQFF.

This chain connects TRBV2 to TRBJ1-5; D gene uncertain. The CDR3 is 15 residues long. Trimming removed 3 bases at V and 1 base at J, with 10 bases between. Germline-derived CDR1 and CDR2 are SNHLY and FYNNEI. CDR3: CASSDETLSNQPQHF. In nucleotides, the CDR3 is TGTGCCAGCAGTGATGAGACACTGAGCAATCAGCCCCAGCATTTT.

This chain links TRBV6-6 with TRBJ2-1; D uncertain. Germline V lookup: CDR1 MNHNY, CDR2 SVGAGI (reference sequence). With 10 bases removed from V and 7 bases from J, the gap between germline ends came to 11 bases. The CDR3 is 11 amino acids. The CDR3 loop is CATRAANEQFF. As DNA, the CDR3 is TGTGCCACCCGCGCGGCTAATGAGCAGTTCTTC.